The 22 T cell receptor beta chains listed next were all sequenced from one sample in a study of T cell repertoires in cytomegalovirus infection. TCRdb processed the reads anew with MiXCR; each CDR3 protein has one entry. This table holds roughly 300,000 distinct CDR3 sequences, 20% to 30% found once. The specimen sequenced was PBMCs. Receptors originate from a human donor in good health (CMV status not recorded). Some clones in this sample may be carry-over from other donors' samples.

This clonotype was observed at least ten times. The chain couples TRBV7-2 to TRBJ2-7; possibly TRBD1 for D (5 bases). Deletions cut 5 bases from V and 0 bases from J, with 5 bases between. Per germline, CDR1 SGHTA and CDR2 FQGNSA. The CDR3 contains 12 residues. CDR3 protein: CASSDSSYEQYF. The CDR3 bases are TGTGCCAGCAGCGACAGCTCCTACGAGCAGTACTTC.

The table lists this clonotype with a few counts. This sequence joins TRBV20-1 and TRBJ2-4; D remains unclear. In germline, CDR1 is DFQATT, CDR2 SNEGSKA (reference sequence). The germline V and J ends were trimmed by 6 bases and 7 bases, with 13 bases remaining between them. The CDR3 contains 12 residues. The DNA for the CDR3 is TGCAGTGCCCGGGCCCCGAAGAACATTCAGTACTTC. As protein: CSARAPKNIQYF.

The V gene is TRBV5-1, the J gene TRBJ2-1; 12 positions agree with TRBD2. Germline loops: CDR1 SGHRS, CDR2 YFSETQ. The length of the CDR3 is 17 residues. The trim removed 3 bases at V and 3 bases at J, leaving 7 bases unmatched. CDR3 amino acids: CASSSRTGLAGYNEQFF. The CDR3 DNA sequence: TGCGCCAGCAGCTCCCGAACGGGACTAGCGGGCTACAATGAGCAGTTCTTC.

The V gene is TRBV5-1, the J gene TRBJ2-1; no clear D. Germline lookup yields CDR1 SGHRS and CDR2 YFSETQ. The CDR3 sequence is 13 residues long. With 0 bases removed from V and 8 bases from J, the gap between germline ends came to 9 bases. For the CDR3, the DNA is TGCGCCAGCAGCTTGGTGGGATTGGATGAGCAGTTCTTC. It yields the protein CASSLVGLDEQFF.

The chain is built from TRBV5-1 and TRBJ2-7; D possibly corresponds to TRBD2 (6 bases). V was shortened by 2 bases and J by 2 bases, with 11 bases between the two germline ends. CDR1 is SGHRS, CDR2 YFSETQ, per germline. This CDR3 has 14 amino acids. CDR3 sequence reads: CASSFGDFTYEQYF. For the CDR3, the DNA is TGCGCCAGCAGCTTCGGGGACTTCACCTACGAGCAGTACTTC.

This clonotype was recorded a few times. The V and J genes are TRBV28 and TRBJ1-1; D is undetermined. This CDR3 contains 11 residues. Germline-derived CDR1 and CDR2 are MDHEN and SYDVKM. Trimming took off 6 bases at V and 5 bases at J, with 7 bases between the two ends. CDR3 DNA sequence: TGTGCCAGCAGCGAGATAACTGAAGCTTTCTTT. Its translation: CASSEITEAFF.

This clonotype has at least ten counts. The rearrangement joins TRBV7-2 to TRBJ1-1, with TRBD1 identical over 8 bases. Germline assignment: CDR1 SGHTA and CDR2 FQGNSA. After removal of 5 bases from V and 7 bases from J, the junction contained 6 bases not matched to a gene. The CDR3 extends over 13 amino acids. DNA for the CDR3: TGTGCCAGCAGCCCACGGACAGGGTTTGAAGCTTTCTTT. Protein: CASSPRTGFEAFF.

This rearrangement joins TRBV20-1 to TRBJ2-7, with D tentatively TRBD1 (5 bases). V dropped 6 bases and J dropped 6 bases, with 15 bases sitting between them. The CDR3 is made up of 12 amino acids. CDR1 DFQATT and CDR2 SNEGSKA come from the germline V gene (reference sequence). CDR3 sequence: CSASSRVGEQYF. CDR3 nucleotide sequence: TGCAGTGCCAGCTCCAGGGTGGGCGAGCAGTACTTC.

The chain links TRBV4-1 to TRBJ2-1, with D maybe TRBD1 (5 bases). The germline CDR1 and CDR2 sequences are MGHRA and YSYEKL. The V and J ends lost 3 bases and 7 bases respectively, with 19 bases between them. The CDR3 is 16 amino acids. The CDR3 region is CASSHKRGTPGNEQFF. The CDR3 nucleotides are TGCGCCAGCAGCCACAAAAGGGGCACCCCAGGGAATGAGCAGTTCTTC.

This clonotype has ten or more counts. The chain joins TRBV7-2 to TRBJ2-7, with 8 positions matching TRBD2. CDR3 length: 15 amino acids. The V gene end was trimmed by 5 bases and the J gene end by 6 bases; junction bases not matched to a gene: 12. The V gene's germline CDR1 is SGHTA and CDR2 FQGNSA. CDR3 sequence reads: CASSPGGSGRGEQYF. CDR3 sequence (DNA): TGTGCCAGCAGCCCCGGAGGCAGCGGGAGAGGCGAGCAGTACTTC. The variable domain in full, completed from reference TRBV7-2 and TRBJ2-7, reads GAGVSQSPSNKVTEKGKDVELRCDPISGHTALYWYRQSLGQGLEFLIYFQGNSAPDKSGLPSDRFSAERTGGSVSTLTIQRTQQEDSAVYLCASSPGGSGRGEQYFGPGTRLTVT.

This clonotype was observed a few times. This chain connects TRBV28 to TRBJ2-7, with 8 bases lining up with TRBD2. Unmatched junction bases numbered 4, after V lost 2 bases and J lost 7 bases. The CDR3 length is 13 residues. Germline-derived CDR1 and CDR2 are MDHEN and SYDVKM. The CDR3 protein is CASSLPAGVEQYF. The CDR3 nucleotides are TGTGCCAGCAGTTTACCAGCGGGGGTAGAGCAGTACTTC.

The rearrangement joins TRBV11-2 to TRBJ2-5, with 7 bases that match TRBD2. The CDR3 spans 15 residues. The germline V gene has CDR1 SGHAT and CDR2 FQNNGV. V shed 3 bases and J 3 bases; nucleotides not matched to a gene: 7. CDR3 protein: CASSFTSAGEETQYF. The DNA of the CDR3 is TGTGCCAGCAGCTTCACTTCGGCGGGGGAAGAGACCCAGTACTTC.

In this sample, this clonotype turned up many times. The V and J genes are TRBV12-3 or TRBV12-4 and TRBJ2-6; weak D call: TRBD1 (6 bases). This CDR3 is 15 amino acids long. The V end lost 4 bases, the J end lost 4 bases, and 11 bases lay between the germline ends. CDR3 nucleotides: TGTGCCAGCAGTTACAGGGCATCCGGGGCCAACGTCCTGACTTTC. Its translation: CASSYRASGANVLTF.

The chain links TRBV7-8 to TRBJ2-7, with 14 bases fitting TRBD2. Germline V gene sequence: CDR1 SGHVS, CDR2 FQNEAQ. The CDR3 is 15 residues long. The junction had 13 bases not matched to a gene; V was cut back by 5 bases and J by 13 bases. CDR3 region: CASSPRLAGGFLGYF. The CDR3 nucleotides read TGTGCCAGCAGCCCCCGACTAGCGGGAGGGTTCTTGGGCTACTTC.

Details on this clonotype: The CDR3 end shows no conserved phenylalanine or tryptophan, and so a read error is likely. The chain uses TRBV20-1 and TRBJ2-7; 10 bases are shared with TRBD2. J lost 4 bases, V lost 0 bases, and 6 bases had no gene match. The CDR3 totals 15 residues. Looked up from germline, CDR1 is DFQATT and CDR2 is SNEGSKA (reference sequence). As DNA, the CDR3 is TGCAGTGCTAGAGACCCGCAGACTAGCGGGTACGAGCAGTACTGC. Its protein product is CSARDPQTSGYEQYC.

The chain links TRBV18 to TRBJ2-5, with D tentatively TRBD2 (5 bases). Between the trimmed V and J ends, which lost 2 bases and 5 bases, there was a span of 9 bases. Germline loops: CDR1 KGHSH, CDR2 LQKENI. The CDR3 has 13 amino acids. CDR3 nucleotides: TGTGCCAGCTCACCAGGCGGGTCGGAGACCCAGTACTTC. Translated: CASSPGGSETQYF. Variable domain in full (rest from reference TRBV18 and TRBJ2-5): NAGVMQNPRHLVRRRGQEARLRCSPMKGHSHVYWYRQLPEEGLKFMVYLQKENIIDESGMPKERFSAEFPKEGPSILRIQQVVRGDSAAYFCASSPGGSETQYFGPGTRLLVL.

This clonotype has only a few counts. The CDR3 region is CASSSVAGVRKQYF. CDR3 in DNA: TGTGCCAGCAGTTCTGTAGCGGGAGTACGGAAGCAGTACTTC. The chain is built from TRBV28 and TRBJ2-7; 9 bases align to TRBD2. This CDR3 comprises 14 residues. Germline CDR1 reads MDHEN; CDR2 reads SYDVKM. The J segment lost 8 bases and the V segment lost 4 bases, leaving 9 bases of the junction unmatched.

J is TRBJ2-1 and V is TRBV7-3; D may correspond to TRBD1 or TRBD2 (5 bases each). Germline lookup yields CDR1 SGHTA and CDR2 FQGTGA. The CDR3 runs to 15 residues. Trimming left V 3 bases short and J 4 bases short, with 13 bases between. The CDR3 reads CASSLGDAGYNEQFF. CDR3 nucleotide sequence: TGTGCCAGCAGCTTGGGGGACGCAGGATACAATGAGCAGTTCTTC.

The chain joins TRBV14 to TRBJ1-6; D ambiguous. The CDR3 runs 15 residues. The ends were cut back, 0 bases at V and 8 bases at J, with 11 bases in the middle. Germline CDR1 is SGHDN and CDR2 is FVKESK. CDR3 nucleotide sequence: TGTGCCAGCAGCCAAGACCCCATAGGCTATTCACCCCTCCACTTT. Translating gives CASSQDPIGYSPLHF.

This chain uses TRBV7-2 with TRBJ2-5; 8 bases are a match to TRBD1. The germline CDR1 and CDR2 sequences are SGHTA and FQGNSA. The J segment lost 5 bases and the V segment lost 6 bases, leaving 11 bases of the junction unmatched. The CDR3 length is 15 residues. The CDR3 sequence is CASSQGRTGWETQYF. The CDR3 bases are TGTGCCAGCAGTCAAGGCCGGACAGGGTGGGAGACCCAGTACTTC.

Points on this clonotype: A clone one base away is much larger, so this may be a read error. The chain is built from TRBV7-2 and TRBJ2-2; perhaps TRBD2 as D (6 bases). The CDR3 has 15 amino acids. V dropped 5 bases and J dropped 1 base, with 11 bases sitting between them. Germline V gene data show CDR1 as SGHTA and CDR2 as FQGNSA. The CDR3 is CASSGNSGNTGELFF. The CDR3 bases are TGTGCCAGCAGCGGGAATAGCGGGAACACCGGGGAGCTGTTTTTT.

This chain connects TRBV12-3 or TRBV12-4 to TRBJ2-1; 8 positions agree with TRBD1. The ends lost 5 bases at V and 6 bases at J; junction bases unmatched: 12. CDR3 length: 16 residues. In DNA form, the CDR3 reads TGTGCCAGCAGTGGAATCAGGGGGCGGCGGCTCAATGAGCAGTTCTTC. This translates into CASSGIRGRRLNEQFF.